This TCR beta chain was captured by sequencing in a study of CD4 T cells in relation to SARS-CoV-2 and coronaviruses. Unexposed donor CD4+ T cells date from about 2011-2018, before the COVID-19 pandemic. Germline values: CDR1 MNHEY, CDR2 SMNVEV (reference sequence). The CDR3 runs 16 residues. V lost 6 bases and J lost 4, with 18 bases in between. Deep TCR-beta sequencing used DNA from uncultured naive and memory CD4+ T cells. The data were produced by immunoSEQ multiplex PCR, yet TCRdb's version contains in-frame clones alone and is incomplete. The sample holds just under 65,000 clones, around 93% seen once. On this clone itself: Its antigen is undetermined.

Study-level points and caveats: Approximately 65% of donors had memory CD4+ clonotypes crossrecognizing SARS-CoV-2 and common cold coronavirus spike. The assay detects memory recall responses, not culture-primed primary responses. The cross-reactivity analysis covered only spike protein, not other viral proteins.

The J gene is TRBJ1-4, the V gene TRBV27, with no clear D. The sequenced material came from naive CD4+ T cells from PBMCs. Subset meaning: naive CD4+ T cells isolated by negative enrichment. This TCR came from a human donor in good health. CDR3 DNA sequence: TGTGCCAGCAGACCTCACCTTTTACAGTTTAATGAAAAACTGTTTTTT. Translating gives CASRPHLLQFNEKLFF.